The 10 T cell receptor beta chains in this list originate from one sample, sequenced in a study of blood T cell repertoires in COVID-19. The method was immunoSEQ multiplex PCR; TCRdb's version includes in-frame clones alone and lacks a portion of them. This table has about 340,000 clones, around four fifths appearing once. What was sequenced was peripheral blood. All receptors come from a man aged 25 to 40 with active or convalescent COVID-19.

This chain connects TRBV7-2 to TRBJ2-3, with TRBD2 matching over 8 bases. J was trimmed by 1 base and V by 5 bases; bases with no gene match: 2. Looked up from germline, CDR1 is SGHTA and CDR2 is FQGNSA. The CDR3 spans 14 residues. CDR3 protein: CASSQRGRTDTQYF. In nucleotides, the CDR3 is TGTGCCAGCAGCCAGCGGGGGCGCACAGATACGCAGTATTTT.

DNA for the CDR3: TGTGCCAGCAGCCAAACGACAGGGGGCTTTGACGAGCAGTACTTC. Translation: CASSQTTGGFDEQYF. The chain has TRBV3-1 (or the pseudogene TRBV3-2) and TRBJ2-7; 10 positions agree with TRBD1. V shed 2 bases, J shed 5 bases, and the junction held 6 bases outside the gene matches. Germline assignment: CDR1 LGHDT and CDR2 YNNKEL (reference sequence). This CDR3 region has 15 residues.

This clone was counted a single time. This rearrangement joins TRBV25-1 to TRBJ1-2; D unresolved. Trimming cost V 4 bases and J 1 base, with 4 bases left between them. Germline CDR1 and CDR2: MGHDK and SYGVNS. The CDR3 spans 12 residues. CDR3 residues: CASSVRNYGYTF. CDR3 DNA: TGTGCCAGCAGTGTCCGTAACTATGGCTACACCTTC.

V gene TRBV6-2 or TRBV6-3 combines with J gene TRBJ2-3, with D uncertain. This CDR3 has 14 amino acids. The ends were cut back, 0 bases at V and 0 bases at J, with 4 bases in the middle. The germline gives CDR1 MNHEY, CDR2 SVGEGT. The CDR3 region has the DNA TGTGCCAGCAGTTACTCGCGCAGCACAGATACGCAGTATTTT. Amino acid sequence: CASSYSRSTDTQYF.

The V and J genes are TRBV6-5 and TRBJ2-7, with D tentatively TRBD2 (6 bases). Germline CDR1 reads MNHEY; CDR2 reads SVGAGI. V shed 0 bases and J shed 2 bases, with 11 bases lying between them. The CDR3 loop spans 15 amino acids. The DNA of the CDR3 is TGTGCCAGCAGTTACTCGACGGGGGTACCCTACGAGCAGTACTTC. This codes for CASSYSTGVPYEQYF.

CDR3 protein: CASTVILDKTNQPQHF. CDR3 in DNA: TGTGCCAGCACCGTTATTTTGGACAAGACCAATCAGCCCCAGCATTTT. This rearrangement joins TRBV28 to TRBJ1-5; weak D call: TRBD1 (5 bases). Germline V gives CDR1 MDHEN, CDR2 SYDVKM. The length of the CDR3 is 16 residues. V was clipped by 7 bases and J by 3 bases, with 19 bases between them.

This chain links TRBV29-1 with TRBJ2-3; TRBD1 aligns across 7 bases. The germline V gene has CDR1 SQVTM and CDR2 ANQGSEA. The CDR3 totals 14 residues. With V trimmed by 1 base and J by 0 bases, 1 base remained unmatched. The CDR3, as DNA: TGCAGCGTTGAAGGGGACAGCAGCACAGATACGCAGTATTTT. As protein: CSVEGDSSTDTQYF.

The J gene is TRBJ1-6, the V gene TRBV27; 7 bases fit TRBD1. J lost 9 bases, V lost 6 bases, and 8 bases had no gene match. CDR1 is MNHEY, CDR2 SMNVEV, per germline (reference sequence). The CDR3 length is 14 residues. The CDR3 bases are TGTGCCAGCAGCGCGACAGGGTTTGGTTCACCCCTCCACTTT. Translated: CASSATGFGSPLHF.

The table lists this clone with a few counts. The chain employs TRBV7-8 and TRBJ1-5; 8 bases map to TRBD1. Germline V gene sequence: CDR1 SGHVS, CDR2 FQNEAQ. The CDR3 is made up of 15 amino acids. The V and J ends lost 5 bases and 0 bases, in that order; junction bases with no gene match: 3. CDR3 sequence reads: CASSRRGLSNQPQHF. The CDR3, as DNA: TGTGCCAGCAGCCGCAGGGGGCTTAGCAATCAGCCCCAGCATTTT.

V gene TRBV7-2 combines with J gene TRBJ1-1, with 7 bases that match TRBD1. The V gene end was trimmed by 4 bases and the J gene end by 6 bases; junction bases not matched to a gene: 8. In germline, CDR1 is SGHTA, CDR2 FQGNSA. The CDR3 is 14 amino acids. In DNA, the CDR3 is TGTGCCAGCAGCTCCGACAGGGCGGCGTCTGAAGCTTTCTTT. It specifies CASSSDRAASEAFF.